The T cell receptor beta chain described here comes from a study of T cells after yellow fever vaccination. Universal primer sites and UMIs were introduced during 5'RACE template-switching synthesis of TCR cDNA. From the 5' RACE reads, TCRdb called clonotypes with MiXCR, one entry per CDR3 protein. The sample consists of 50,000 or so distinct CDR3 sequences, 6.5% to 8% of them appearing once. Overall study results and limits: Re-detected after boosting: most primary clones, around 97% of CD4 and 80% to 90% of CD8. Contaminating bulk clonotypes could be abundant in FACS-sorted repertoires. A minor fraction of clonotypes spanned both CD4 and CD8 compartments.

V dropped 3 bases and J dropped 4; count of bases not matched to a gene: 5. Germline V lookup: CDR1 MNHEY, CDR2 SMNVEV (reference sequence). The CDR3 totals 15 residues. This clonotype was picked up many times. This clonotype was sampled from a man between 18 and 35 years old who received the YFV17D yellow fever vaccine. The sequencing used CD8+ T cells not binding an NS4B(214-222) dextramer, sorted from PBMCs, collected roughly seven weeks after the first yellow fever vaccination. The genes are TRBV27 and TRBJ2-3; 9 bases line up with TRBD2. The CDR3 loop is CASSLKRGVADTQYF. The CDR3, as DNA: TGTGCCAGCAGTTTGAAGCGGGGGGTAGCAGATACGCAGTATTTT.